This TCR beta chain was sequenced in a study of blood T cell repertoires in COVID-19. Study-level information: The United States, Italy and Spain provided the acute and convalescent COVID-19 samples. In each case, the material was cDNA or gDNA derived from T cells, B-cell-depleted T cells, or PBMCs.

Original methodology: Estimation of nucleated cell counts relied on the amplification of reference gene primers. Method: immunoSEQ multiplex PCR; TCRdb's copy keeps in-frame clones and lacks some. The DNA gave D and trimming, while V, J and clone size come from that table. In the table there are about 440,000 clones, around 89% of which are singletons. V lost 6 bases to trimming and J lost 8 bases; unmatched junction nucleotides: 9. CDR3 length equals 14 residues. CDR1 MNHEY and CDR2 SMNVEV come from the germline V gene (reference sequence). The TCR comes from a woman under 40 with acute or convalescent COVID-19. The chain combines TRBV27 with TRBJ1-4; 7 bases are shared with TRBD1. The sample was peripheral blood. CDR3 region: CASSLTGPGEKLFF. The CDR3 DNA is TGTGCCAGCAGCCTGACAGGGCCGGGGGAAAAACTGTTTTTT.